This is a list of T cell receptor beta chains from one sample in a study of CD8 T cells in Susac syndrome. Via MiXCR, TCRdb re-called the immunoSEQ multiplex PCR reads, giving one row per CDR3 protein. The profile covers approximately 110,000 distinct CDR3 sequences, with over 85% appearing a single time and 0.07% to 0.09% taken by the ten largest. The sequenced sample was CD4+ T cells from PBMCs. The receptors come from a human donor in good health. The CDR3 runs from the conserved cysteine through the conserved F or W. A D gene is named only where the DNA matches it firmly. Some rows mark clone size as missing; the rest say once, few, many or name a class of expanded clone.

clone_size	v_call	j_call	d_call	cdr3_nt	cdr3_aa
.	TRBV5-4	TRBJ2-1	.	TGTGCCAGCAGCGCCGACCGGGACTATGAGCAGTTCTTC	CASSADRDYEQFF
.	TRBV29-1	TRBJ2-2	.	TGCAGCGTTGGGAGGGGGAACACCGGGGAGCTGTTTTTT	CSVGRGNTGELFF
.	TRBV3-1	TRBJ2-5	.	TGTGCCAGCAGCCAAGCCCTCGAGGTCCGGAGGGAGACCCAGTACTTC	CASSQALEVRRETQYF
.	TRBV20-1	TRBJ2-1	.	TGCAGTGCTAGGGGGGAGGCAAAATCCTACAATGAGCAGTTCTTC	CSARGEAKSYNEQFF
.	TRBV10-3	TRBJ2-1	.	TGTGCCATCAGGGGGGCTAGCGGACTACTATACAATGAGCAGTTCTTC	CAIRGASGLLYNEQFF
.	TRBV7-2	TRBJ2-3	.	TGTGCCAGCAGGAAAGGGGTAGCGTCGAGCACAGATACGCAGTATTTT	CASRKGVASSTDTQYF
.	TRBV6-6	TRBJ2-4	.	TGTGCCAGCAGTACCTTTGGAGGGGCCCCTAACATTCAGTACTTC	CASSTFGGAPNIQYF
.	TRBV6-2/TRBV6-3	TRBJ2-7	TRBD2	TGTGCCAGCAGCCCCCCAGCGGGAAGGGCGTACGAGCAGTACTTC	CASSPPAGRAYEQYF
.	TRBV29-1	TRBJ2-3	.	TGCAGCGTTGAAGATCAACGGTCCAGCACAGATACGCAGTATTTT	CSVEDQRSSTDTQYF
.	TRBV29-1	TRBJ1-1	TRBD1	TGCAGCGTTGGGACAGGAAAGAACACTGAAGCTTTCTTT	CSVGTGKNTEAFF
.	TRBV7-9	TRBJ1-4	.	TGTGCCAGCAGCCTCTGGGGGACCAATGAAAAACTGTTTTTT	CASSLWGTNEKLFF
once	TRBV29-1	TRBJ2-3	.	TGCAGCGTTCGCCGGGACACCGGGGAGTTTACGCAGTATTTT	CSVRRDTGEFTQYF
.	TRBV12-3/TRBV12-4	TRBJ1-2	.	TGTGCCAGCAGCCACAGGGCGCAGGGGAACTATGGCTACACCTTC	CASSHRAQGNYGYTF
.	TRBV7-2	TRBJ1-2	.	TGTGCCAGCAGCTTATCAGGGAAAAACTATGGCTACACCTTC	CASSLSGKNYGYTF
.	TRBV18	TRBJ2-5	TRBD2	TGTGCCAGCTCACAGAATCTAGCGGGAGGGACCCAAGAGACCCAGTACTTC	CASSQNLAGGTQETQYF
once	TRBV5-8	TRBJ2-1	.	TGTGCCAGCAGGTACCCGGGTCAGGCCTACAATGAGCAGTTCTTC	CASRYPGQAYNEQFF
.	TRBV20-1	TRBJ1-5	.	TGCAGTGCCCAGGGTGGCAATCAGCCCCAGCATTTT	CSAQGGNQPQHF
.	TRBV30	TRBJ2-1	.	TGTGCCTGGAATCCCTGGGGGTACAATGAGCAGTTCTTC	CAWNPWGYNEQFF
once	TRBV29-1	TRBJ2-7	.	TGCAGCGTTCTGGCCCAAAAGAAATACGAGCAGTACTTC	CSVLAQKKYEQYF
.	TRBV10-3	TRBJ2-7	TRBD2	TGTGCCATCAGTGGCGGGACTAGCCTACCCCTGGGGGAGCAGTACTTC	CAISGGTSLPLGEQYF
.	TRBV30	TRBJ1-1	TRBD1	TGTGCCTGGAGTACCGGGACAGGTTACTCCGTTGAAGCTTTCTTT	CAWSTGTGYSVEAFF
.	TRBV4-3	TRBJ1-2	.	TGCGCCAGCAGCCAAGGGCAGGGCGCCCACTATGGCTACACCTTC	CASSQGQGAHYGYTF
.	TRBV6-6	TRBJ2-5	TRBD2	TGTGCCACCTTAACTAGCGGGAGCTCCCAAGAGACCCAGTACTTC	CATLTSGSSQETQYF
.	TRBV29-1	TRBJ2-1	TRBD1	TGCAGCGTCCGCGACAGGGGTGAATCCTACAATGAGCAGTTCTTC	CSVRDRGESYNEQFF
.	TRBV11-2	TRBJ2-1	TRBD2	TGTGCCAGCAGCCTCGGGACTAGCGGGAGGGCCTACAATGAGCAGTTCTTC	CASSLGTSGRAYNEQFF
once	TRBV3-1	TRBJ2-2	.	TGTGCCAGCAGCCAAGGGGCCCACACCGGGGAGCTGTTTTTT	CASSQGAHTGELFF
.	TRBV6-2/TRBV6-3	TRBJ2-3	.	TGTGCCAGCCCTTTTGTTGGCGGGTTCACAGATACGCAGTATTTT	CASPFVGGFTDTQYF
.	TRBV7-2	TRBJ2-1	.	TGTGCCAGCAGCTTAGGTATATCATCCTCCTACAATGAGCAGTTCTTC	CASSLGISSSYNEQFF
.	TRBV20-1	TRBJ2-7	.	TGCAGTGCTAGAGATTTGACTCCCAAGGGCAACGAGCAGTACTTC	CSARDLTPKGNEQYF
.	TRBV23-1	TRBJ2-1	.	TGCGCCAGCAGTCATTTCCATGAGCAGTTCTTC	CASSHFHEQFF
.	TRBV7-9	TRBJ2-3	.	TGTGCCAGCAGCTTAGTTCGACAACTGTGGAGCACAGATACGCAGTATTTT	CASSLVRQLWSTDTQYF
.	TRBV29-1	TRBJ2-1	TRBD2	TGCAGCGTGAGACTAGCGGAGGGTAATGAGCAGTTCTTC	CSVRLAEGNEQFF
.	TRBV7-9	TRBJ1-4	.	TGTGCCAGCAGCCGAGGGACACACAAAGGTGAAAAACTGTTTTTT	CASSRGTHKGEKLFF
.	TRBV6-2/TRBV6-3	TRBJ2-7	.	TGTGCCAGCAGTCTTGGGACGGTCGTCCCATCCGAGCAGTACTTC	CASSLGTVVPSEQYF
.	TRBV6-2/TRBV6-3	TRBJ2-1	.	TGTGCCAGCAGTTCTCCCCGGACCCGATACAATGAGCAGTTCTTC	CASSSPRTRYNEQFF
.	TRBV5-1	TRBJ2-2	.	TGCGCCAGCAGCTTGGCCTACACAAACACCGGGGAGCTGTTTTTT	CASSLAYTNTGELFF
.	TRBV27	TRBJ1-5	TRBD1	TGTGCCAGCAGAGGACAGGGAGGCCAGCCCCAGCATTTT	CASRGQGGQPQHF
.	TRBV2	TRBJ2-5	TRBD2	TGTGCCAGCGGGACTAGCTCGGAGACCCAGTACTTC	CASGTSSETQYF
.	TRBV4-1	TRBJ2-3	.	TGCGCCAGCAGCCCGACAACATCAGATACGCAGTATTTT	CASSPTTSDTQYF
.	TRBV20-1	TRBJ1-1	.	TGCAGTGCTTTGAGGGCGGCACGAATGAACACTGAAGCTTTCTTT	CSALRAARMNTEAFF
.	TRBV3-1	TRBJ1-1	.	TGTGCCAGCAGCGAAGTGGGCGGGTCTGTATCAAAAGCTTTCTTT	CASSEVGGSVSKAFF
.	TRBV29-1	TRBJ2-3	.	TGCAGCGTTGAGAGGGGGTCAGCCACAGATACGCAGTATTTT	CSVERGSATDTQYF
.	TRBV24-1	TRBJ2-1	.	TGTGCCACCAGTGATTCGGGACATTCCCGGGTCGATGAGCAGTTCTTC	CATSDSGHSRVDEQFF
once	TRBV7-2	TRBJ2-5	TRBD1	TGTGCCAGCAGTCGGGACAGGGGGTACCAAGAGACCCAGTACTTC	CASSRDRGYQETQYF
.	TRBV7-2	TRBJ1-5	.	TGTGCCAGCAGCTTAGAGGGAACGAGAAGCAATCAGCCCCAGCATTTT	CASSLEGTRSNQPQHF
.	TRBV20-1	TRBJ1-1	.	TGCAGTGCTAGGGGGGGGAGCACTGAAGCTTTCTTT	CSARGGSTEAFF
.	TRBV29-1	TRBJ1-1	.	TGCAGCGTTGACCCTACAAGCAACACTGAAGCTTTCTTT	CSVDPTSNTEAFF
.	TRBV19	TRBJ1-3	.	TGTGCCAGTAGTAAGGGCGGTACTGGAAACACCATATATTTT	CASSKGGTGNTIYF
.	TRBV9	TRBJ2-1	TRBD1	TGTGCCAGCAGCGCCCGGGACAGACTCAATGAGCAGTTCTTC	CASSARDRLNEQFF
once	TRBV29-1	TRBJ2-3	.	TGCAGCGTTGAAGGAGCTAGCCAGGCAGATACGCAGTATTTT	CSVEGASQADTQYF